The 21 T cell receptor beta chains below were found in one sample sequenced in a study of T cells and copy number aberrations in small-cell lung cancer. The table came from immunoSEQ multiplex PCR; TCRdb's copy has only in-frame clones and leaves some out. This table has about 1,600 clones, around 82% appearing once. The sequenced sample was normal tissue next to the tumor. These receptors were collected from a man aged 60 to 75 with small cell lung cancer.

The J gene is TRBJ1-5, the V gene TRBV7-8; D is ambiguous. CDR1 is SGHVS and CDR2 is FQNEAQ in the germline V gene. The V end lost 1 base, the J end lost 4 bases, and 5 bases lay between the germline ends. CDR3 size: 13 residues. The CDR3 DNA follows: TGTGCCAGCAGCTTAGAGGATAATCAGCCCCAGCATTTT. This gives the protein CASSLEDNQPQHF.

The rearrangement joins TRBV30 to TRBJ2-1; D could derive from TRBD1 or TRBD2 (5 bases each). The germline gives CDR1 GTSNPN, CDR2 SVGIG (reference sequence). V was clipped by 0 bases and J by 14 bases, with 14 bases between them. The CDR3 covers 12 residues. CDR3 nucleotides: TGTGCCTGGAGTGTATGGGGGTCGCAGAAGTTCTTC. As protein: CAWSVWGSQKFF.

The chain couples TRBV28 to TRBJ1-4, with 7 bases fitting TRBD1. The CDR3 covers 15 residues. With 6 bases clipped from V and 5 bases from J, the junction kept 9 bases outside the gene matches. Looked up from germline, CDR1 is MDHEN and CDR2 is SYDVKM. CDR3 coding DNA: TGTGCCAGCAGCCAACCGGGACAGCAGAATGAAAAACTGTTTTTT. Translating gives CASSQPGQQNEKLFF.

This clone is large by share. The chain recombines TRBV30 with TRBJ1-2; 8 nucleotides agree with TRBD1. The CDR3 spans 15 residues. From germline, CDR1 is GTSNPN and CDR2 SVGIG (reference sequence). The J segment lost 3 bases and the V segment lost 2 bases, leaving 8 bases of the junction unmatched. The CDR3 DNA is TGTGCCTGGAGTCCAAATACAGGGGGGCACTATGGCTACACCTTC. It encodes CAWSPNTGGHYGYTF.

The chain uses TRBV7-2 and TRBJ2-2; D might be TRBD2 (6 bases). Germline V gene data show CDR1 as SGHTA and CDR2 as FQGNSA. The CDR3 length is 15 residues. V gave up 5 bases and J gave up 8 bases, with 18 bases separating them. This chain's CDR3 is CASSRRGGARGELFF. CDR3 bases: TGTGCCAGCAGCCGCCGCGGCGGGGCAAGGGGGGAGCTGTTTTTT.

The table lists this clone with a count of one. CDR3 bases: TGTGCCAGCAGCACGGGGGCGACATATTCACCCCTCCACTTT. Translated, it gives CASSTGATYSPLHF. The chain joins TRBV7-9 to TRBJ1-6, with a weak D call TRBD1 (6 bases). Looked up from germline, CDR1 is SEHNR and CDR2 is FQNEAQ (reference sequence). V lost 5 bases to trimming and J lost 8 bases, with 13 bases between them. The CDR3 loop spans 14 amino acids.

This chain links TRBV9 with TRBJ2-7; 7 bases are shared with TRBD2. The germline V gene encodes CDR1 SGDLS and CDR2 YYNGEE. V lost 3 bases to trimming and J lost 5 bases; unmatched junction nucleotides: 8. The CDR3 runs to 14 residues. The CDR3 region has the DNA TGTGCCAGCAGCGGGAGACTAGCTGCGGACGAGCAGTACTTC. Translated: CASSGRLAADEQYF.

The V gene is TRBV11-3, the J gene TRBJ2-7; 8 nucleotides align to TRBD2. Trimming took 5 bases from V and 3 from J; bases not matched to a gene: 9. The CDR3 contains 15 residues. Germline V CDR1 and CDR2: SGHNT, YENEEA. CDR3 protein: CASSVRSGVVYEQYF. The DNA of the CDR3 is TGTGCCAGCAGCGTACGTAGCGGGGTGGTCTACGAGCAGTACTTC.

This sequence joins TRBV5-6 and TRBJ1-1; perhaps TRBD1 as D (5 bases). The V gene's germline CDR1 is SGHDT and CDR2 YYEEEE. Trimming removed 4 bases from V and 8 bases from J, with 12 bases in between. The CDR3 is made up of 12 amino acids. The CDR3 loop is CASSTLTVEAFF. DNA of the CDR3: TGTGCCAGCAGCACCCTGACAGTAGAAGCTTTCTTT.

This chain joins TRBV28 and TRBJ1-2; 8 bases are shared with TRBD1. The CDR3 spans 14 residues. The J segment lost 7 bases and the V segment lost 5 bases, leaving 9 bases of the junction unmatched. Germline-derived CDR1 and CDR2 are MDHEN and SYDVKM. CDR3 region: CASSPVTGESGYTF. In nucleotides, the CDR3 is TGTGCCAGCAGTCCTGTGACAGGGGAGTCTGGCTACACCTTC.

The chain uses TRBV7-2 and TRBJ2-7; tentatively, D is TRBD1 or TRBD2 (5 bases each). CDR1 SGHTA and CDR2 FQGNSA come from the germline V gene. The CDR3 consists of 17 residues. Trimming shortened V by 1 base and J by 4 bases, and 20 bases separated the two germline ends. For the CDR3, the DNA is TGTGCCAGCAGCTTAGAACAGGTGGGGGATACGGAGTACGAGCAGTACTTC. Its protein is CASSLEQVGDTEYEQYF.

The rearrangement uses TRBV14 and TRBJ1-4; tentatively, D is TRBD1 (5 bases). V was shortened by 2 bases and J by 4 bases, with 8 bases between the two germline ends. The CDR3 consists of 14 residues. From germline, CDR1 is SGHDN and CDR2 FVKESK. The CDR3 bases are TGTGCCAGCAGCCAAACCGGGGGTAATGAAAAACTGTTTTTT. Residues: CASSQTGGNEKLFF.

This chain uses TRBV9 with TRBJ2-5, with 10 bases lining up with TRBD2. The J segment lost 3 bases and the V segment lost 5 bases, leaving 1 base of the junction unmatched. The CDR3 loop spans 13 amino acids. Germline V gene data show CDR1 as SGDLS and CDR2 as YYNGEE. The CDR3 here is CASSGLAEETQYF. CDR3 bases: TGTGCCAGCAGTGGACTAGCGGAAGAGACCCAGTACTTC.

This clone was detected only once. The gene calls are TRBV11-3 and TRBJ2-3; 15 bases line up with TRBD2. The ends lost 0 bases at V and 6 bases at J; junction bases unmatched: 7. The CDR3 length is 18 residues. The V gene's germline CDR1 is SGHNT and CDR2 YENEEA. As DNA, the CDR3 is TGTGCCAGCAGCTTAGACGACCCAGGGACTAGCGGGAGGGATACGCAGTATTTT. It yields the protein CASSLDDPGTSGRDTQYF.

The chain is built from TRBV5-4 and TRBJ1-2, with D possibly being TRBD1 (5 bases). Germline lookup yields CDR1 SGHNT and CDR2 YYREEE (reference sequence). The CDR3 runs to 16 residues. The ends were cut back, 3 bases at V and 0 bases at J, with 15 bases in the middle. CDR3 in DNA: TGTGCCAGCAGCTCTCATAACCCGGGACCTAACTATGGCTACACCTTC. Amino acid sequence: CASSSHNPGPNYGYTF.

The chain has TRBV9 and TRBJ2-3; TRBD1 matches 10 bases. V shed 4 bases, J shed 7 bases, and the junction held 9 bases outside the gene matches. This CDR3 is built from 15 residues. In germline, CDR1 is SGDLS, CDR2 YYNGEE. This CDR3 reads CASSPRDRGGYTQYF. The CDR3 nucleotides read TGTGCCAGCAGCCCCCGGGACAGGGGCGGTTATACGCAGTATTTT.

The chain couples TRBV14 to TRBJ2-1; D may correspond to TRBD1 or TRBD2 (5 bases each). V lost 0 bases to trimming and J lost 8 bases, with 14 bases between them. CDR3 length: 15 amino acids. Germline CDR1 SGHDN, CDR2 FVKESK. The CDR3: CASSQDRDLGDEQFF. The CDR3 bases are TGTGCCAGCAGCCAAGACCGGGACCTAGGCGATGAGCAGTTCTTC.

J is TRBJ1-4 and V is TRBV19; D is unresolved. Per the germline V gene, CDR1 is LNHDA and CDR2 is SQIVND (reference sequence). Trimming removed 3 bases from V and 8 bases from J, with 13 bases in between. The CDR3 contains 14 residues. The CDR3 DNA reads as TGTGCCAGTAGTATCCGAAGTAAAAAAGAAAAACTGTTTTTT. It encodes CASSIRSKKEKLFF.

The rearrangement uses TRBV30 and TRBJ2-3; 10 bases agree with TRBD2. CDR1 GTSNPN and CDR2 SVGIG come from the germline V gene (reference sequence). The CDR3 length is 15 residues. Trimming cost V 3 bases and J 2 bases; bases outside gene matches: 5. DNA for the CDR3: TGTGCCTGGAGCGGGACTAGCGACCACACAGATACGCAGTATTTT. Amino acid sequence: CAWSGTSDHTDTQYF. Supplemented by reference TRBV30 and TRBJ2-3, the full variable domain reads SQTIHQWPATLVQPVGSPLSLECTVEGTSNPNLYWYRQAAGRGLQLLFYSVGIGQISSEVPQNLSASRPQDRQFILSSKKLLLSDSGFYLCAWSGTSDHTDTQYFGPGTRLTVL.

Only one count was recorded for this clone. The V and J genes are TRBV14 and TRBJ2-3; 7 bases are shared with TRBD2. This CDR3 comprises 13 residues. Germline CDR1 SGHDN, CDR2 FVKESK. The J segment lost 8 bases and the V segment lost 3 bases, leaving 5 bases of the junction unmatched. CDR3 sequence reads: CASSQGGAPTQYF. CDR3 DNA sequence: TGTGCCAGCAGCCAGGGAGGGGCCCCTACGCAGTATTTT.

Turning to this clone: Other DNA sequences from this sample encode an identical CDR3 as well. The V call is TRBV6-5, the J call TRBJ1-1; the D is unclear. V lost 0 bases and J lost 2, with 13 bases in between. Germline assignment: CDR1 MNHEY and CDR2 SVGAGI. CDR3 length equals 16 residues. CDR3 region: CASSYSALEHNTEAFF. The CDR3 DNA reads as TGTGCCAGCAGTTACTCGGCTCTGGAGCACAACACTGAAGCTTTCTTT.